This TCR beta chain was sequenced during a study of blood T cell repertoires in COVID-19 (dated by TCRdb to about 2020). With regard to the full study: The collaborator samples originated in the United States, Italy and Spain and spanned the acute and convalescent phases of COVID-19. The prospective study material was composed of cDNA or gDNA derived from T cells, B-cell-depleted T cells, or PBMCs. Nearly every sample came with metadata listing a de-identified subject ID, COVID-19 status, age in years and sex. Where available, HLA class I and class II types were taken from metadata supplied by the sample provider and were not determined by assay-based typing. The repertoires were made available in a free public database intended to serve as a resource for research on the immune response to SARS-CoV-2. Samples were obtained from the ongoing ImmuneRACE study (first 160 participants) and from some 1,300 subjects provided by 6 global collaborators. Subjects who had been exposed to COVID-19, were actively infected with it, or had recovered from it provided the deeply sampled blood TCRbeta repertoires that made up the dataset. Study-wide findings and limitations: The amount of clinical and demographic metadata varied by source and participant and was provided uncurated.

To note about this clone: The antigen it recognizes is unknown. Per-base quality was not reported, and no clone a single base away is much larger than it.

TCRbeta CDR3 regions were amplified from genomic DNA by means of the immunoSEQ Assay, a bias-controlled multiplex PCR. The original pipeline was this. Within the assay, amplification of reference gene primers was used to estimate how many nucleated cells each sample contained. Sequence reads were collapsed and filtered to measure the absolute abundance of every unique TCRbeta CDR3 rearrangement. For each sample, productive Simpson clonality was calculated by taking the square root of Simpson's diversity index across productive rearrangements. The table was pulled from immuneACCESS by TCRdb, which kept in-frame rearrangements only. Such tables lose some clones; where checked, under half of the loss comes from unresolved V genes, and the rest has no known cause. The DNA was the basis for D and trimming; V, J and clone size are from that table. The sample profile shows more than 350,000 clones; over 75% of them were found once. Around 9.3% of the sample comes from the top ten.

The CDR3 goes from the cysteine to the phenylalanine over 15 residues. The read is trimmed to its CDR3 DNA, 45 bases read in frame from base 1. V was cut back by 3 bases and J by 1 base, leaving a gap of 13 bases between them. CDR1 and CDR2 were assigned from the germline V gene as KGHSH and LQKENI. One collaborating source in Seattle enrolled patients during active infection and followed them longitudinally through the course of disease. Collaborating institutions collected whole blood in K2EDTA tubes following their own protocols. For TCRbeta analysis, collaborator samples were shipped as frozen whole blood, as isolated PBMCs, or as DNA extracted from either sample type.

Specimen: peripheral blood. The receptor chain draws on TRBV18 and TRBJ2-7; the D segment cannot be called with confidence. The receptor comes from a woman in her 30s with COVID-19, enrolled during active disease. The base sequence is TGTGCCAGCTCACCGGTTCGGGTCCCTTCCTACGAGCAGTACTTC. Translated, it gives CASSPVRVPSYEQYF.